The 24 T cell receptor beta chains below come from one sample, sequenced in a study of T cells in Graves' hyperthyroidism and ophthalmopathy. Using RNA transcripts as the source, TCR beta CDR3 regions were amplified. HTBI primers were the set used in a first-round RT-PCR of the TCR CDR3. TCRdb reprocessed the multiplex PCR reads via MiXCR and lists one record per CDR3 protein. There are 350,000 to 500,000 distinct CDR3 sequences in the sample; around 15% occur only once, and roughly 4.8% lies in the top ten. Material: blood. The source of these receptors is a woman between 18 and 29 years old with Graves' hyperthyroidism.

In its sample, this clonotype was seen many times. This chain connects TRBV20-1 to TRBJ1-2; TRBD1 matches at 9 bases. The length of the CDR3 is 13 residues. Trimming cost V 3 bases and J 4 bases; bases outside gene matches: 3. The germline gives CDR1 DFQATT, CDR2 SNEGSKA (reference sequence). As DNA, the CDR3 is TGCAGTGCTAGTGAGGACAGGGGCTATGGCTACACCTTC. Translating gives CSASEDRGYGYTF.

This clonotype was counted a few times. The genes are TRBV3-1 and TRBJ1-3; D remains ambiguous. In germline, CDR1 is LGHDT, CDR2 YNNKEL (reference sequence). The length of the CDR3 is 17 residues. V was clipped by 1 base and J by 4 bases, with 17 bases between them. The CDR3 spells CASSQAPLFTSGNTIYF. CDR3 nucleotide sequence: TGTGCCAGCAGCCAAGCCCCCCTCTTCACTTCCGGAAACACCATATATTTT.

In the case of this clonotype: A read error may produce the germline difference seen at one junction end. The rearrangement uses TRBV6-2 or TRBV6-3 and TRBJ2-5; the D is unclear. CDR3 length: 13 amino acids. Germline V CDR1 and CDR2: MNHEY, SVGEGT. Written as DNA, the CDR3 is TGTGCCAGCAGTTTCAGGCCCCAAGGGACCCAGTACTTC. It yields the protein CASSFRPQGTQYF.

At least ten counts were recorded for this clonotype. The J gene is TRBJ1-5, the V gene TRBV6-1; 8 bases are a match to TRBD1. The length of the CDR3 is 15 residues. The V segment lost 2 bases and the J segment 4 bases; nucleotides outside the gene matches: 4. Germline V lookup: CDR1 MNHNS, CDR2 SASEGT. This CDR3 is CASSEPGQDNQPQHF. Written as DNA, the CDR3 is TGTGCCAGCAGTGAACCGGGACAGGATAATCAGCCCCAGCATTTT.

This chain joins TRBV18 and TRBJ2-1; 9 bases line up with TRBD2. The CDR3 has 14 amino acids. V shed 8 bases, J shed 3 bases, and the junction held 5 bases outside the gene matches. CDR1 is KGHSH and CDR2 is LQKENI in the germline V gene. CDR3 sequence: CASAQTSGYNEQFF. For the CDR3, the DNA is TGTGCCAGCGCACAGACTAGCGGCTACAATGAGCAGTTCTTC.

On this clonotype: The junction departs from the called germline gene at one end, perhaps through a read error. V gene TRBV6-5 combines with J gene TRBJ1-2, with TRBD1 matching 10 bases. This CDR3 has 15 amino acids. CDR1 and CDR2 from the germline V gene are MNHEY and SVGAGI. The CDR3 protein is CASSYVWDRGYGLAF. The CDR3 DNA reads as TGTGCCAGCAGTTACGTATGGGACAGGGGCTATGGCTTGGCCTTC.

This clonotype was seen ten or more times. The chain links TRBV27 to TRBJ1-2; 7 bases map to TRBD1. CDR3 length: 14 amino acids. V lost 6 bases and J lost 3; bases outside the gene matches: 7. Germline assignment: CDR1 MNHEY and CDR2 SMNVEV (reference sequence). The CDR3 DNA is TGTGCCAGCAGCCAACGGACAGGCTACTATGGCTACACCTTC. Translated: CASSQRTGYYGYTF.

This clonotype occurred many times. The J gene is TRBJ2-7, the V gene TRBV20-1, with D possibly called TRBD1 or TRBD2 (5 bases each). The germline V gene has CDR1 DFQATT and CDR2 SNEGSKA (reference sequence). Trimming pared 5 bases from V and 4 bases from J, leaving 6 bases between. The CDR3 covers 10 residues. CDR3 residues: CSAGGYEQYF. CDR3 nucleotide sequence: TGCAGTGCTGGGGGATACGAGCAGTACTTC.

This clonotype was seen many times. The chain is built from TRBV30 and TRBJ1-6, with 10 bases lining up with TRBD1. CDR3 size: 16 residues. Germline V CDR1 and CDR2: GTSNPN, SVGIG (reference sequence). The V segment lost 0 bases and the J segment 9 bases; nucleotides outside the gene matches: 8. The CDR3 region has the DNA TGTGCCTGGAGTGTACTCGCGGGACAGGGGTCTTCACCCCTCCACTTT. Translated: CAWSVLAGQGSSPLHF.

This clonotype was found many times. V is TRBV14 and J is TRBJ2-1; tentative D call: TRBD2 (5 bases). The CDR3 runs 17 residues. Trimming pared 0 bases from V and 2 bases from J, leaving 14 bases between. In germline, CDR1 is SGHDN, CDR2 FVKESK. CDR3 sequence: CASSQEELVAPYNEQFF. Here the CDR3 DNA reads TGTGCCAGCAGCCAAGAAGAACTAGTGGCCCCCTACAATGAGCAGTTCTTC.

In nucleotides, the CDR3 is TGTGCCAGCAGCGTAGGAAGGGTGGAGACTAGCCATGATGAGCAGTACTTC. Protein sequence: CASSVGRVETSHDEQYF. The chain has TRBV9 and TRBJ2-7, with TRBD2 matching 7 bases. Germline-derived CDR1 and CDR2 are SGDLS and YYNGEE. The CDR3 consists of 17 residues. The junction had 16 bases not matched to a gene; V was cut back by 0 bases and J by 7 bases.

This clonotype was picked up many times. CDR3 region: CSARTSDTDTQYF. CDR3 nucleotides: TGCAGTGCCAGGACTAGCGACACAGATACGCAGTATTTT. The V and J genes are TRBV20-1 and TRBJ2-3, with 9 bases identical to TRBD2. The CDR3 is 13 residues long. CDR1 and CDR2 (germline): DFQATT, SNEGSKA (reference sequence). J lost 2 bases, V lost 6 bases, and 3 bases had no gene match.

This clonotype was counted many times. The J gene is TRBJ2-1, the V gene TRBV6-6; tentatively, D is TRBD1 (5 bases). V was trimmed by 2 bases and J by 4 bases, leaving 18 bases between them. This CDR3 has 17 residues. The germline V gene encodes CDR1 MNHNY and CDR2 SVGAGI (reference sequence). CDR3 sequence: CASSYPDRPTVYNEQFF. The CDR3 DNA sequence: TGTGCCAGCAGTTACCCTGACAGACCGACCGTTTACAATGAGCAGTTCTTC.

At least ten counts were recorded for this clonotype. The chain recombines TRBV19 with TRBJ2-7, with D tentatively TRBD1 or TRBD2 (6 bases each). The CDR3 totals 13 residues. Trimming pared 6 bases from V and 7 bases from J, leaving 16 bases between. CDR1 is LNHDA and CDR2 is SQIVND in the germline V gene (reference sequence). The CDR3 spells CASSQQGLREQYF. CDR3 coding DNA: TGTGCCAGTAGCCAACAGGGACTGAGAGAGCAGTACTTC.

This clonotype was seen a single time. The CDR3 reads CASSPTGGGGRYEQYF. Written as DNA, the CDR3 is TGTGCCAGCAGCCCTACAGGGGGGGGAGGGCGTTACGAGCAGTACTTC. This chain connects TRBV3-1 to TRBJ2-7, with D possibly TRBD1 on 8 matching bases. V was shortened by 4 bases and J by 4 bases, with 20 bases between the two germline ends. The germline V gene has CDR1 LGHDT and CDR2 YNNKEL (reference sequence). CDR3 size: 16 residues.

This clonotype was found many times. The chain is built from TRBV6-2 or TRBV6-3 and TRBJ1-1; maybe TRBD1 (5 bases). The germline gives CDR1 MNHEY, CDR2 SVGEGT. The CDR3 totals 16 residues. Between the trimmed V and J ends, which lost 0 bases and 6 bases, there was a span of 17 bases. The CDR3 DNA reads as TGTGCCAGCAGTTACTCGACGTCGACGTCGACAGCTGAAGCTTTCTTT. Residues: CASSYSTSTSTAEAFF.

At least ten counts were recorded for this clonotype. The J gene is TRBJ1-2, the V gene TRBV28; D gene ambiguous. The V end was cut by 5 bases, the J end by 5 bases, with 6 bases between. Germline-derived CDR1 and CDR2 are MDHEN and SYDVKM. The CDR3 spans 11 residues. CDR3 bases: TGTGCCAGCAGTGCTATATATGGCTACACCTTC. Residues: CASSAIYGYTF.

There are many counts of this clonotype. The chain is built from TRBV5-1 and TRBJ2-7; D is ambiguous. V was pared by 0 bases and J by 4 bases, with 11 bases between. This CDR3 comprises 14 residues. Germline V gene sequence: CDR1 SGHRS, CDR2 YFSETQ. The CDR3 here is CASSLEGPGYEQYF. The CDR3 bases are TGCGCCAGCAGCTTGGAGGGTCCTGGTTACGAGCAGTACTTC.

This clonotype was observed a handful of times. The chain combines TRBV15 with TRBJ2-1; TRBD2 matches 9 bases. The CDR3 is 17 amino acids. With 2 bases clipped from V and 3 bases from J, the junction kept 8 bases outside the gene matches. CDR1 is LNHNV and CDR2 is YYDKDF in the germline V gene (reference sequence). The CDR3 DNA reads as TGTGCCACCAGCAGACCTTTAGCGGGAGAAAGCTACAATGAGCAGTTCTTC. Protein sequence: CATSRPLAGESYNEQFF. The variable domain in full, completed from reference TRBV15 and TRBJ2-1, reads DAMVIQNPRYQVTQFGKPVTLSCSQTLNHNVMYWYQQKSSQAPKLLFHYYDKDFNNEADTPDNFQSRRPNTSFCFLDIRSPGLGDTAMYLCATSRPLAGESYNEQFFGPGTRLTVL.

There are a few counts of this clonotype. The rearrangement uses TRBV20-1 and TRBJ1-1, with TRBD1 matching 8 bases. From germline, CDR1 is DFQATT and CDR2 SNEGSKA (reference sequence). The CDR3 is 13 residues long. V lost 6 bases, J lost 8 bases, and 11 bases stayed unmatched. DNA for the CDR3: TGCAGTGCGCATAAAGGACAGGGCCTAGAAGCTTTCTTT. This codes for CSAHKGQGLEAFF.

This clonotype was seen a handful of times. This sequence joins TRBV7-8 and TRBJ2-1, with D unclear. V was pared by 2 bases and J by 5 bases, with 13 bases between. The CDR3 contains 15 residues. Germline V CDR1 and CDR2: SGHVS, FQNEAQ. DNA of the CDR3: TGTGCCAGCAGCTTAAGGCGGCTAGGTAACAATGAGCAGTTCTTC. It codes for CASSLRRLGNNEQFF.

This clonotype came up many times. The chain couples TRBV5-1 to TRBJ2-1, with 8 bases lining up with TRBD2. The junction had 11 bases not matched to a gene; V was cut back by 2 bases and J by 4 bases. CDR3 length: 17 amino acids. The germline CDR1 and CDR2 sequences are SGHRS and YFSETQ. CDR3 protein: CASSLPIAGTSYNEQFF. Here the CDR3 DNA reads TGCGCCAGCAGCTTACCAATAGCCGGGACTAGTTACAATGAGCAGTTCTTC. The complete variable domain, with remaining parts taken from reference TRBV5-1 and TRBJ2-1, reads KAGVTQTPRYLIKTRGQQVTLSCSPISGHRSVSWYQQTPGQGLQFLFEYFSETQRNKGNFPGRFSGRQFSNSRSEMNVSTLELGDSALYLCASSLPIAGTSYNEQFFGPGTRLTVL.

The chain employs TRBV5-1 and TRBJ2-5; 13 bases fit TRBD2. This CDR3 spans 20 amino acids. V lost 4 bases, J lost 2 bases, and 17 bases stayed unmatched. CDR1 SGHRS and CDR2 YFSETQ come from the germline V gene. In DNA form, the CDR3 reads TGCGCCAGCAGCAGGACTAGCGGGAGTGTACTATCCGGTGGGCAAGAGACCCAGTACTTC. This encodes CASSRTSGSVLSGGQETQYF.

This clonotype has at least ten counts. The chain is built from TRBV2 and TRBJ2-1; TRBD2 matches 11 bases. This CDR3 has 17 amino acids. J was trimmed by 8 bases and V by 6 bases; bases with no gene match: 15. Germline assignment: CDR1 SNHLY and CDR2 FYNNEI. CDR3 residues: CASSTGTSGPHRDEQFF. CDR3 nucleotides: TGTGCCAGCAGCACCGGGACTAGCGGTCCCCACCGGGATGAGCAGTTCTTC.